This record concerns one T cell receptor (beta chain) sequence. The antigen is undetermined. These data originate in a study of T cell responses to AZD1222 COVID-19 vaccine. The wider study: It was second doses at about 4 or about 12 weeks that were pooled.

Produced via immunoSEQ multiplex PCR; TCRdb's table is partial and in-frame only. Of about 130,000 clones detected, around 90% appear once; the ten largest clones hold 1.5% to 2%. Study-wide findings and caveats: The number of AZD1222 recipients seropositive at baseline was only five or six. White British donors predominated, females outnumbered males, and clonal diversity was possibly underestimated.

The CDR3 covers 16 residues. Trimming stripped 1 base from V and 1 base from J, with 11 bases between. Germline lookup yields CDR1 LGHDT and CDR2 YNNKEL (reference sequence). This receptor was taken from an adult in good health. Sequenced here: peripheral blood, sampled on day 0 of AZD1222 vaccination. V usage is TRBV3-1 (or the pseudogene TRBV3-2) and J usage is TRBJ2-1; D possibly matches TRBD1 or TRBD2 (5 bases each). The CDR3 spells CASSQGDRPSYNEQFF. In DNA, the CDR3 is TGTGCCAGCAGCCAAGGGGACCGACCGTCCTACAATGAGCAGTTCTTC.